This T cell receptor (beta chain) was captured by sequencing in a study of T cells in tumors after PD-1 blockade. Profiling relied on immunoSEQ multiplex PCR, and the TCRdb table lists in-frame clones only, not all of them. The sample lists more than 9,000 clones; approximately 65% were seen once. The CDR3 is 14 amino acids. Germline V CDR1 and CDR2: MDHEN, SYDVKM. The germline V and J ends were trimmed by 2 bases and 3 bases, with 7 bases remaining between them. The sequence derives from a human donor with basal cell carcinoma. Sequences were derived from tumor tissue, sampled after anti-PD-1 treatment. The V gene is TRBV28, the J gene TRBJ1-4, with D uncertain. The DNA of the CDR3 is TGTGCCAGCAGTTTAGGGCAGGCTAATGAAAAACTGTTTTTT. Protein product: CASSLGQANEKLFF.